This T cell receptor beta chain comes out of a study of T cells after posttransplantation cyclophosphamide. The CDR3 length is 16 residues. Germline CDR1 SGHTA, CDR2 FQGNSA. V lost 0 bases, J lost 3 bases, and 14 bases lay in between. This clone turned up a few times. Generated by immunoSEQ multiplex PCR, the TCRdb table keeps only in-frame clones and is missing some. The sample lists about 25,000 clones, none appearing once, the ten largest making up 1.5% to 2%. Cyclophosphamide on days +3 and +4 followed busulfan-fludarabine conditioning and a marrow graft. The sequence derives from a male patient younger than 30 who received an allogeneic stem cell transplant from a related donor, was CMV-positive, and had no GVHD. Some T cells may possibly be graft donor cells. The sample was PBMCs, taken after allogeneic stem cell transplant with posttransplant cyclophosphamide. The chain links TRBV7-2 to TRBJ1-2; perhaps TRBD1 as D (5 bases). The CDR3 region is CASSLAIVGGDYGYTF. CDR3 coding DNA: TGTGCCAGCAGCTTAGCTATAGTGGGGGGAGACTATGGCTACACCTTC.